The 13 T cell receptor beta chains below were found in one sample sequenced in a study of cytomegalovirus exposure and HLA in healthy donors. Primers for the PCR totalled 60 Vbeta and 13 Jbeta. The data were produced by immunoSEQ multiplex PCR, yet TCRdb's version contains in-frame clones alone and is incomplete. This table holds 40,000 to 65,000 clones. Source material: PBMCs. These TCRs come from a man aged 40-49 years in good health and CMV-seropositive.

This sequence joins TRBV7-2 and TRBJ1-2, with 8 bases that match TRBD1. From germline, CDR1 is SGHTA and CDR2 FQGNSA. The V gene end was trimmed by 6 bases and the J gene end by 4 bases; junction bases not matched to a gene: 4. The CDR3 length is 13 residues. The CDR3, as DNA: TGTGCCAGCAGTCAAACAGGGGGCTATGGCTACACCTTC. This codes for CASSQTGGYGYTF.

V and J are TRBV10-2 and TRBJ1-1; D uncertain. Trimming left V 4 bases short and J 10 bases short, with 25 bases between. The germline gives CDR1 WSHSY, CDR2 SAAADI. This CDR3 region has 16 residues. The CDR3 is CASSVDPHYLPSGAFF. The CDR3 region has the DNA TGCGCCAGCAGTGTTGATCCGCATTATTTGCCAAGCGGAGCTTTCTTT.

The CDR3 DNA follows: TGTGCCAGCAGCCGATCAGACGGGGGGCGGAGGTTCTTC. Translation: CASSRSDGGRRFF. The chain employs TRBV7-6 and TRBJ2-1; D perhaps matches TRBD2 (7 bases). Germline V gene sequence: CDR1 SGHVS, CDR2 FNYEAQ. This CDR3 has 13 residues. V shed 5 bases and J shed 15 bases, with 20 bases lying between them.

V usage is TRBV29-1 and J usage is TRBJ1-2, with a tentative D call TRBD1 (5 bases). Germline V gene sequence: CDR1 SQVTM, CDR2 ANQGSEA. This CDR3 has 10 residues. The V end lost 3 bases, the J end lost 8 bases, and 7 bases lay between the germline ends. The CDR3 nucleotides read TGCAGCGTTGATCAGGGCGGCTACACCTTC. The encoded protein is CSVDQGGYTF.

The CDR3 sequence is CASSARTPMNTEAFF. In DNA, the CDR3 is TGCGCCAGCAGTGCCAGGACTCCAATGAACACTGAAGCTTTCTTT. The chain carries TRBV10-2 and TRBJ1-1, with unresolved D. From germline, CDR1 is WSHSY and CDR2 SAAADI. The V and J ends lost 4 bases and 0 bases respectively, with 12 bases between them. CDR3 size: 15 residues.

The CDR3 DNA reads TGTGCCAGCAGCTCCGACGGGGGGGACCCACGGCGACCCAAAAACATTCAGTACTTC. Protein: CASSSDGGDPRRPKNIQYF. The rearrangement links TRBV7-2 to TRBJ2-4; 8 bases fit TRBD2. The germline V gene encodes CDR1 SGHTA and CDR2 FQGNSA. The CDR3 totals 19 residues. Trimming at V came to 4 bases and at J to 2 bases, leaving 16 bases not matched to a gene.

The chain employs TRBV7-2 and TRBJ2-3, with no clear D. Germline V gene lookup returns CDR1 SGHTA and CDR2 FQGNSA. This CDR3 spans 12 amino acids. Deletions cut 5 bases from V and 1 base from J, with 4 bases between. The DNA of the CDR3 is TGTGCCAGCAGCCTCCGCACAGATACGCAGTATTTT. This translates into CASSLRTDTQYF.

The genes are TRBV29-1 and TRBJ2-7; D perhaps matches TRBD2 (6 bases). The germline CDR1 and CDR2 sequences are SQVTM and ANQGSEA. The CDR3 contains 13 residues. The V end was cut by 0 bases, the J end by 6 bases, with 12 bases between. CDR3 DNA: TGCAGCGTTGAAGATTGGGTGGGGGGCGAGCAGTACTTC. Amino acid sequence: CSVEDWVGGEQYF.

The chain carries TRBV18 and TRBJ2-1; 8 bases agree with TRBD1. Germline loops: CDR1 KGHSH, CDR2 LQKENI. The CDR3 consists of 19 residues. The J segment lost 5 bases and the V segment lost 3 bases, leaving 18 bases of the junction unmatched. The CDR3 nucleotides are TGTGCCAGCTCACCCTCATCCCCCCAGGGGGCTGGCGGTAACAATGAGCAGTTCTTC. Amino acids: CASSPSSPQGAGGNNEQFF.

The rearrangement joins TRBV5-6 to TRBJ2-7; 7 positions agree with TRBD2. CDR1 and CDR2 from the germline V gene are SGHDT and YYEEEE. Germline trimming cut 2 bases from V and 1 base from J; bases unmatched to any gene: 6. The CDR3 is 15 amino acids. The CDR3 sequence: CASSFRGGPSYEQYF. The CDR3 region has the DNA TGTGCCAGCAGCTTTAGGGGAGGGCCATCCTACGAGCAGTACTTC.

The chain employs TRBV11-3 and TRBJ1-2, with a possible D match to TRBD1 (5 bases). Germline V lookup: CDR1 SGHNT, CDR2 YENEEA. The CDR3 runs 10 residues. CDR3 sequence reads: CTGRLGGYTF. CDR3 nucleotide sequence: TGTACAGGACGCCTCGGGGGCTACACCTTC. The full variable domain, completed using reference TRBV11-3 and TRBJ1-2, is EAGVVQSPRYKIIEKKQPVAFWCNPISGHNTLYWYLQNLGQGPELLIRYENEEAVDDSQLPKDRFSAERLKGVDSTLKIQPAELGDSAVYLCTGRLGGYTFGSGTRLTVV.

This clone is classed as medium-sized by frequency. In DNA form, the CDR3 reads TGTGCCAGCTCACTTCTCGGACTAGATGAGGAGCTGTTTTTT. This sequence encodes CASSLLGLDEELFF. V is TRBV18 and J is TRBJ2-2; TRBD2 matches at 7 bases. CDR1 and CDR2 from the germline V gene are KGHSH and LQKENI. This CDR3 spans 14 amino acids. V was pared by 4 bases and J by 10 bases, with 9 bases of the junction left unmatched.

CDR3 nucleotides: TGTGCCAGCAGCGGGAGGAGAGAGGCTGAAGCTTTCTTT. This translates into CASSGRREAEAFF. The chain joins TRBV5-6 to TRBJ1-1; the D is unclear. Between the trimmed V and J ends, which lost 4 bases and 6 bases, there was a span of 13 bases. Germline V gene lookup returns CDR1 SGHDT and CDR2 YYEEEE. CDR3 size: 13 residues.